Shown below are 15 T cell receptor beta chains from a single sample sequenced in a study of blood T cell repertoires in COVID-19. Sequencing was performed with immunoSEQ multiplex PCR; in TCRdb, only in-frame clones are kept and a portion is missing. The sample shows some 250,000 clones, about four fifths of them seen only once. Material: peripheral blood. Every receptor here comes from an elderly woman with acute or convalescent COVID-19.

The chain recombines TRBV4-2 with TRBJ2-1; a weak D match, TRBD1 (5 bases). The CDR3 length is 13 residues. Looked up from germline, CDR1 is LGHNA and CDR2 is YNFKEQ. V was cut by 1 base and J by 10 bases, with 11 bases left in between. The CDR3 protein is CASSQGGPGEQFF. The DNA of the CDR3 is TGTGCCAGCAGCCAAGGGGGTCCAGGGGAGCAGTTCTTC.

This clone was observed a handful of times. The V call is TRBV15, the J call TRBJ1-4; 9 bases map to TRBD1. Germline V CDR1 and CDR2: LNHNV, YYDKDF (reference sequence). Germline trimming cut 3 bases from V and 8 bases from J; bases unmatched to any gene: 7. The CDR3 runs to 15 residues. The CDR3 nucleotides read TGTGCCACCAGCAGGCTAACAGGGGGCGCCGAAAAACTGTTTTTT. Amino acid sequence: CATSRLTGGAEKLFF.

The V and J genes are TRBV5-1 and TRBJ1-2; 11 nucleotides agree with TRBD1. V dropped 5 bases and J dropped 7; count of bases not matched to a gene: 7. The germline V gene encodes CDR1 SGHRS and CDR2 YFSETQ. The CDR3 sequence is 14 residues long. The CDR3 loop is CASSTDRGRSGYTF. The DNA for the CDR3 is TGCGCCAGCAGTACGGACAGGGGGCGAAGTGGCTACACCTTC.

The gene calls are TRBV28 and TRBJ1-4, with unresolved D. From germline, CDR1 is MDHEN and CDR2 SYDVKM. CDR3 size: 15 residues. The V gene lost 5 bases and the J gene lost 4 bases, with 14 bases spanning the gap. Here the CDR3 DNA reads TGTGCCAGCAGTGCCCCGGGTAGGATTAATGAAAAACTGTTTTTT. Residues: CASSAPGRINEKLFF.

The chain employs TRBV28 and TRBJ2-3, with 7 bases that match TRBD2. Trimming took 6 bases from V and 2 from J; bases not matched to a gene: 2. The CDR3 contains 13 residues. Germline V lookup: CDR1 MDHEN, CDR2 SYDVKM. DNA for the CDR3: TGTGCCAGCAGGCGGGGGACCACAGATACGCAGTATTTT. It specifies CASRRGTTDTQYF.

This clone was detected a few times. The CDR3 here is CASSSGQSYEQYF. The CDR3 nucleotides are TGTGCCAGCAGTTCGGGACAGTCCTACGAGCAGTACTTC. V and J are TRBV28 and TRBJ2-7; 7 bases line up with TRBD1. J gave up 1 base and V 4 bases, and 1 base lay outside the gene matches. The CDR3 consists of 13 residues. The V gene's germline CDR1 is MDHEN and CDR2 SYDVKM.

The chain recombines TRBV5-4 with TRBJ1-2, with a tentative D call TRBD1 (6 bases). V was trimmed by 3 bases and J by 7 bases, leaving 10 bases between them. Looked up from germline, CDR1 is SGHNT and CDR2 is YYREEE (reference sequence). This CDR3 spans 12 amino acids. This CDR3 reads CASSSGAGGYTF. CDR3 coding DNA: TGTGCCAGCAGCTCAGGGGCTGGTGGCTACACCTTC.

The chain has TRBV6-5 and TRBJ1-3, with TRBD1 as a possible D gene (6 bases). V lost 7 bases to trimming and J lost 4 bases, with 14 bases between them. Germline CDR1 reads MNHEY; CDR2 reads SVGAGI. The CDR3 covers 14 residues. CDR3 DNA: TGTGCCAGCACCGGCGGGGGCCTCGGAAACACCATATATTTT. Its protein product is CASTGGGLGNTIYF.

This chain joins TRBV11-2 and TRBJ1-6, with unresolved D. The CDR3 extends over 15 amino acids. Germline-derived CDR1 and CDR2 are SGHAT and FQNNGV. Trimming removed 5 bases at V and 2 bases at J, with 10 bases between. CDR3 sequence (DNA): TGTGCCAGCAGCACGAGTAATCCCTATAATTCACCCCTCCACTTT. The encoded protein is CASSTSNPYNSPLHF.

V and J are TRBV4-2 and TRBJ1-1; 7 nucleotides line up with TRBD1. Germline CDR1 LGHNA, CDR2 YNFKEQ. V dropped 1 base and J dropped 4; count of bases not matched to a gene: 6. The CDR3 runs 15 residues. CDR3 coding DNA: TGTGCCAGCAGCCAAGCGGGAGGGGGCGGCACTGAAGCTTTCTTT. This translates into CASSQAGGGGTEAFF.

This clone turned up a few times. J is TRBJ1-4 and V is TRBV5-8, with TRBD1 as a possible D gene (6 bases). Germline CDR1 reads SGHTS; CDR2 reads YDEGEE. The CDR3 runs 14 residues. Trimming took off 7 bases at V and 5 bases at J, with 15 bases between the two ends. CDR3 DNA sequence: TGTGCCAGCGGCCGTAGGACAGCAAATGAAAAACTGTTTTTT. It specifies CASGRRTANEKLFF.

The V and J genes are TRBV5-1 and TRBJ1-1; no clear D. The CDR3 runs 13 residues. The germline V gene has CDR1 SGHRS and CDR2 YFSETQ. V lost 0 bases and J lost 3, with 6 bases in between. The CDR3 region has the DNA TGCGCCAGCAGCTTGGAGACTCACACTGAAGCTTTCTTT. It translates to CASSLETHTEAFF.

In DNA form, the CDR3 reads TGCAGCGTTCTTGAGGGAGCCGGCCAGCCCCAGCATTTT. Its protein is CSVLEGAGQPQHF. The chain employs TRBV29-1 and TRBJ1-5; D is unresolved. V lost 5 bases, J lost 7 bases, and 15 bases lay in between. Looked up from germline, CDR1 is SQVTM and CDR2 is ANQGSEA. The CDR3 contains 13 residues.

This chain links TRBV28 with TRBJ1-2; tentative D call: TRBD1 (5 bases). Trimming pared 4 bases from V and 5 bases from J, leaving 5 bases between. CDR3 length equals 11 residues. Germline-derived CDR1 and CDR2 are MDHEN and SYDVKM. The CDR3 DNA sequence: TGTGCCAGCAGTTCAGGGTATGGCTACACCTTC. It specifies CASSSGYGYTF.

The gene calls are TRBV9 and TRBJ1-2, with TRBD1 matching 7 bases. CDR3 length equals 14 residues. Per the germline V gene, CDR1 is SGDLS and CDR2 is YYNGEE. With V trimmed by 2 bases and J by 2 bases, 3 bases remained unmatched. CDR3 in amino acids: CASSVTDRNYGYTF. CDR3 nucleotides: TGTGCCAGCAGCGTCACGGACAGGAACTATGGCTACACCTTC. The entire variable domain, with the rest obtained from reference TRBV9 and TRBJ1-2, is as follows: DSGVTQTPKHLITATGQRVTLRCSPRSGDLSVYWYQQSLDQGLQFLIQYYNGEERAKGNILERFSAQQFPDLHSELNLSSLELGDSALYFCASSVTDRNYGYTFGSGTRLTVV.